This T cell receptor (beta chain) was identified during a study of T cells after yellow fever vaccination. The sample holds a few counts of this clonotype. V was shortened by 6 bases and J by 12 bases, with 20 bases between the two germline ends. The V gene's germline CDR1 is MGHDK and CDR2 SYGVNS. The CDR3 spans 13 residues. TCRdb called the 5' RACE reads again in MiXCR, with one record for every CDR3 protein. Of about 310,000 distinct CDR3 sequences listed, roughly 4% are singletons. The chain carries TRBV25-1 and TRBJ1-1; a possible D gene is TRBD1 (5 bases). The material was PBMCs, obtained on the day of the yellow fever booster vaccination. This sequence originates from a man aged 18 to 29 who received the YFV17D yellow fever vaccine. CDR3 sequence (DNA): TGTGCCAGCAGCCCCAGGGAGGGCAGGGTTCCTTTCTTT. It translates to CASSPREGRVPFF.